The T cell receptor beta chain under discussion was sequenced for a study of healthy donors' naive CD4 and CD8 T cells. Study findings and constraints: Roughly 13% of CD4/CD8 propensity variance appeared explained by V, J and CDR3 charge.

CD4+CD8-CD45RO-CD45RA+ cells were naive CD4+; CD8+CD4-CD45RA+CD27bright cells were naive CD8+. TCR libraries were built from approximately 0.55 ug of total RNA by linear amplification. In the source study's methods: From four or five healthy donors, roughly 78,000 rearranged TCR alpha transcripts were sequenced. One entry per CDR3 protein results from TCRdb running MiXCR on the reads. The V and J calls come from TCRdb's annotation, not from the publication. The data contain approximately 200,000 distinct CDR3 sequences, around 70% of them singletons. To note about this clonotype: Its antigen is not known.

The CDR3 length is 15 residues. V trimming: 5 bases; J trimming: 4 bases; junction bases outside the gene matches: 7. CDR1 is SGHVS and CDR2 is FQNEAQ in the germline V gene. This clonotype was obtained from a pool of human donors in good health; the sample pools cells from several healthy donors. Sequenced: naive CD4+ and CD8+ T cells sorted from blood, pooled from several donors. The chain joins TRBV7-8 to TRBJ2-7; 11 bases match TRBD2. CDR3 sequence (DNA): TGTGCCAGCAGCAGTAGCACTAGCGGGAGTTACGAGCAGTACTTC. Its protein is CASSSSTSGSYEQYF.